One T cell receptor (beta chain) is described in this entry. The germline gene is not matched at one end of the junction; a read error may be the cause. The data were obtained in a study of blood T cells in healthy people across ages. It was with a sample-barcoded 5' primer and a J-beta primer mix that a second PCR of roughly 7 to 12 cycles was run. From each sample, at least 2.5 million paired-end reads containing CDR3 were obtained. TCRdb reprocessed the 5' RACE reads with MiXCR, giving one entry per CDR3 protein. The repertoire holds 650,000 to 800,000 distinct CDR3 sequences, with approximately 48% as singletons. CDR3 length equals 17 residues. In germline, CDR1 is DFQATT, CDR2 SNEGSKA (reference sequence). Caucasian individuals from Russia who were healthy and aged about 6 to 95 acted as donors. Researchers report isolating at least 6.5 million PBMCs per sample.

Sequences were obtained from blood. The gene calls are TRBV20-1 and TRBJ2-3; 12 bases are a match to TRBD1. The clonotype comes from a man in his sixties in good health. The CDR3 protein is CSAPSPAGQGATDTQYF. CDR3 in DNA: TGTAGTGCTCCTTCCCCCGCGGGACAGGGGGCCACAGATACGCAGTATTTT.